This T cell receptor beta chain was recorded in a study of response to subunit inactivated influenza vaccine. The study, taken as a whole, reports: The authors proposed limited new T cell recruitment per seasonal influenza vaccination.

MiXCR, run by TCRdb on the RT-PCR reads, gives a single entry per CDR3 protein. The data contain hundreds of thousands of distinct CDR3 sequences, about 15% of them singletons. As concerns this clonotype: Its antigen is still unknown.

Sequencing used PBMCs from blood, obtained 14 days before vaccination. The clonotype comes from a man aged 50 to 59 who received an inactivated influenza vaccine.

The CDR3 nucleotides are TGTGCCAGCAGTTACGGGGGGCCGAATCAGCCCCAGCATTTT. Its translation: CASSYGGPNQPQHF. The gene calls are TRBV27 and TRBJ1-5, with D perhaps TRBD1 (6 bases). Trimming removed 4 bases from V and 4 bases from J, with 11 bases in between. Germline values: CDR1 MNHEY, CDR2 SMNVEV (reference sequence). The CDR3 is 14 residues long.